This T cell receptor beta chain was documented in a study of sequential checkpoint blockade in melanoma (dated by TCRdb to 2018 to 2020). Study-level background: Using 1:1 randomization, the trial assigned patients either to first-line nivolumab followed by ipilimumab (arm A) or to ipilimumab followed by nivolumab (arm B). Maintenance nivolumab came after both trial sequences. DNA from over 75 pretreatment melanoma tumor samples was subjected to TCRbeta immunosequencing. For twenty-two patients, matched tumor biopsies were taken both before treatment and at week 13, after single-agent nivolumab (arm A) or ipilimumab (arm B). The same lesion was the source of approximately 79% of the matched pre- and post-treatment tumor biopsy pairs. Overall study outcomes, separate from this receptor: The model for predicting response that combines TCR metrics with mutation burden needs to be validated in larger, independent patient cohorts. PD-L1 staining and CD8+ T-cell counts correlated with tumor T-cell fraction and clonality, whereas mutational load did not. In the nivolumab-first arm (arm A), pretreatment tumor TIL clonality was associated with response (P = .04). Within-arm analyses of tumor T-cell fraction were limited by small sample sizes and reduced statistical power. Achieving clinical benefit was about 30 times more likely for patients whose tumor T-cell fraction and clonality increased by week 13.

TCRbeta CDR3 regions were immunosequenced from genomic DNA with the immunoSEQ Assay. Before high-throughput sequencing, the genomic DNA was amplified using bias-controlled multiplex PCR. In the paper's pipeline: To quantify the absolute abundance of each unique TCRbeta CDR3 region, the sequences were collapsed and filtered. Clonality, defined as 1 minus Pielou's evenness, was calculated using only productive rearrangements. Tumor T-cell fraction was computed by normalizing TCRbeta template counts to usable DNA, estimated from several housekeeping genes. A previously published method was used to identify clones whose frequencies were significantly greater in on-treatment samples than in baseline samples. Here the immuneACCESS table is served through TCRdb, limited to in-frame sequences with V and J called. Missing clones are a known gap in these copies; in checked studies unresolved V genes cover under half, and the rest lacks a known reason. V and J calls and clone size follow that table, whereas D and trimming were derived from the DNA. This sample gives 35,000 to 40,000 clones in total; 30% to 40% of them show up just once. The top ten clonotypes cover roughly 1.6% of the sample.

Taken from the germline V gene (reference sequence), the CDR1 and CDR2 loops are LNHDA and SQIVND. Including cysteine and phenylalanine, the CDR3 has 11 amino acids. Only the CDR3 DNA stays, 33 bases, in frame from base 1. V drops 5 bases and J drops 5 bases, leaving 6 bases in between. What the treatment or condition label conveys for this sample: randomized to nivolumab then ipilimumab (arm A) or the reverse (arm B). None of the patients in the trial had previously been given DNA-damaging chemotherapy. Samples were obtained from patients with melanoma enrolled in CheckMate 064, a randomized, open-label phase II trial of sequential checkpoint blockade. Tumor TCR sequencing used genomic DNA from formalin-fixed paraffin-embedded (FFPE) tissue samples. Remarks on this clone: Its antigen is not yet known. Base-call qualities are not available, and no considerably larger clone is one nucleotide away.

The rearranged segments are TRBV19 and TRBJ2-5, with the D gene tentatively TRBD1 or TRBD2, based on 5 matching bases in each. The clonotype originates from a human donor with melanoma. Sequencing was performed on tumor tissue (inferred from file names), taken from a patient given nivolumab and ipilimumab in sequence. DNA sequence: TGTGCCAGTAGTTGGGGGGAGACCCAGTACTTC. Translation gives CASSWGETQYF.